The clone carrying this TCR beta chain has just a few counts. The antigen is unknown. The method was immunoSEQ multiplex PCR; TCRdb's version includes in-frame clones alone and lacks a portion of them. Of about 150,000 clones listed, 75% to 90% are singletons. The data were obtained in a study of cytomegalovirus exposure and HLA in healthy donors. Broader study findings: Overall, around 160 TCR beta chains were annotated as cytomegalovirus-associated.

The donors were part of the 120-subject validation cohort, which stood apart from the approximately 670-subject first cohort. The CDR3 is made up of 13 amino acids. The germline CDR1 and CDR2 sequences are SNHLY and FYNNEI. V lost 6 bases to trimming and J lost 5 bases; unmatched junction nucleotides: 1. The sequenced sample was PBMCs. This TCR was recovered from a man younger than 35 in good health and CMV-seropositive. V gene TRBV2 combines with J gene TRBJ1-4, with TRBD1 matching over 9 bases. The CDR3 sequence is CASSGTGNEKLFF. The CDR3 DNA follows: TGTGCCAGCAGCGGGACAGGGAATGAAAAACTGTTTTTT.